The TCR beta chain under discussion was sequenced for a study of neurological immune-mediated disorders. This clonotype came up a few times. The V and J ends lost 3 bases and 7 bases respectively, with 18 bases between them. Germline lookup yields CDR1 LGHDT and CDR2 YNNKEL (reference sequence). CDR3 length equals 15 residues. In TCRdb, the 5' RACE reads were re-called with MiXCR into one record per CDR3 protein. The sample consists of roughly 31,000 distinct CDR3 sequences, approximately 4.5% of them appearing once. The chain is built from TRBV3-1 and TRBJ2-5; the D is unclear. The sample was PBMCs. This clonotype originated in a man aged 18 to 30 in good health. The CDR3, as DNA: TGTGCCAGCAGCCAGAATATTGGTGGAGAAGGGACCCAGTACTTC. Amino acid sequence: CASSQNIGGEGTQYF.